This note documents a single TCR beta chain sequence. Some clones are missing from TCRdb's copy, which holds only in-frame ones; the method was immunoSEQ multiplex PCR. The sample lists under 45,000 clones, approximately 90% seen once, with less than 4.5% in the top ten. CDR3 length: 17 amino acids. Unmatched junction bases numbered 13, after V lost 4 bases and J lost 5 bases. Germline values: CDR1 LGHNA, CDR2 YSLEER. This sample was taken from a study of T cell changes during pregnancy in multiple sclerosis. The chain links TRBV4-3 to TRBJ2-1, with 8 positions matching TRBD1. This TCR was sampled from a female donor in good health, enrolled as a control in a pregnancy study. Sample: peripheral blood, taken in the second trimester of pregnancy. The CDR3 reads CASSPTTRQGSNNEQFF. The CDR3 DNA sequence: TGCGCCAGCAGCCCAACCACTCGACAGGGGTCTAACAATGAGCAGTTCTTC.